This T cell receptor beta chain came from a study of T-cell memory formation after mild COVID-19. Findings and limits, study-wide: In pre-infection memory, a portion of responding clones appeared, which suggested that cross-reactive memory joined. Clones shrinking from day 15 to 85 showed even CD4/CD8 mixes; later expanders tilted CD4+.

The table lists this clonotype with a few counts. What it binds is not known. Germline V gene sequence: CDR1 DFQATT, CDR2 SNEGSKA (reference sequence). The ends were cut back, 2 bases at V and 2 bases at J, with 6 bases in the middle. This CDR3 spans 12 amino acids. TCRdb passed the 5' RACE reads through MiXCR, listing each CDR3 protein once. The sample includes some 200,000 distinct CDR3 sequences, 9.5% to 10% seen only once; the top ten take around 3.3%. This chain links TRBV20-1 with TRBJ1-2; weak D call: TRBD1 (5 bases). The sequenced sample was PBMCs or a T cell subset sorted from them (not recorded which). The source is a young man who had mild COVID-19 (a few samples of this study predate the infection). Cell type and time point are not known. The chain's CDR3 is CSARWDNYGYTF. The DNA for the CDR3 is TGCAGTGCTAGATGGGACAACTATGGCTACACCTTC.